The 32 T cell receptor beta chains given below trace back to one sample, sequenced in a study of response to subunit inactivated influenza vaccine. From the RT-PCR reads, TCRdb called clonotypes with MiXCR, one entry per CDR3 protein. The data hold over 750,000 distinct CDR3 sequences, with over 20% observed a single time. Sequences were derived from PBMCs from blood, sampled 5 days after vaccination. The receptors were gathered from a man aged 45-65 years who received an inactivated influenza vaccine.

The CDR3: CASTSPGAYTGELFF. DNA of the CDR3: TGTGCCAGCACCTCCCCGGGGGCATACACCGGGGAGCTGTTTTTT. The rearrangement uses TRBV7-2 and TRBJ2-2; D tentatively fits TRBD1 or TRBD2 (6 bases each). Trimming left V 7 bases short and J 3 bases short, with 15 bases between. The CDR3 extends over 15 amino acids. CDR1 SGHTA and CDR2 FQGNSA come from the germline V gene.

The table lists this clonotype with a few counts. The chain uses TRBV11-2 and TRBJ2-5; TRBD2 agrees at 7 bases. Trimming at V came to 3 bases and at J to 9 bases, leaving 13 bases not matched to a gene. This CDR3 is built from 15 residues. Per the germline V gene, CDR1 is SGHAT and CDR2 is FQNNGV. CDR3 sequence: CASSFTAGSPVAQYF. The CDR3 nucleotides read TGTGCCAGCAGCTTCACAGCGGGGTCCCCAGTGGCCCAGTACTTC.

This sequence joins TRBV3-1 and TRBJ2-1, with unresolved D. The CDR3 extends over 16 amino acids. V lost 0 bases and J lost 0, with 9 bases in between. The V gene's germline CDR1 is LGHDT and CDR2 YNNKEL (reference sequence). CDR3 coding DNA: TGTGCCAGCAGCCAAGATATCGTGAGCTCCTACAATGAGCAGTTCTTC. This gives the protein CASSQDIVSSYNEQFF.

The table lists this clonotype with a few counts. The chain combines TRBV20-1 with TRBJ2-1; 8 bases match TRBD2. V lost 7 bases to trimming and J lost 8 bases; unmatched junction nucleotides: 7. Germline values: CDR1 DFQATT, CDR2 SNEGSKA (reference sequence). This CDR3 comprises 12 residues. The CDR3 sequence is CSESGSRDEQFF. DNA of the CDR3: TGCAGTGAGAGCGGGAGCCGGGATGAGCAGTTCTTC.

This clonotype was counted a few times. The chain employs TRBV4-1 and TRBJ1-4, with D hard to call. Germline V gene lookup returns CDR1 MGHRA and CDR2 YSYEKL. The CDR3 is 16 amino acids. V was pared by 2 bases and J by 2 bases, with 12 bases between. The CDR3 nucleotides are TGCGCCAGCAGCCAACCGAGGGTTATCACTAATGAAAAACTGTTTTTT. Its translation: CASSQPRVITNEKLFF.

The chain is built from TRBV10-3 and TRBJ2-5; no definite D call. The CDR3 has 14 residues. V dropped 6 bases and J dropped 4 bases, with 15 bases sitting between them. Germline V gene lookup returns CDR1 ENHRY and CDR2 SYGVKD. CDR3 DNA sequence: TGTGCCATCAGAAGTTCGGGTAACGGAGAGACCCAGTACTTC. Protein: CAIRSSGNGETQYF.

This chain connects TRBV6-2 or TRBV6-3 to TRBJ2-2; weak D call: TRBD1 (6 bases). Germline V lookup: CDR1 MNHEY, CDR2 SVGEGT. The CDR3 has 16 residues. Trimming removed 5 bases at V and 4 bases at J, with 17 bases between. Here the CDR3 DNA reads TGTGCCAGCAGTCGAGTCAGGGGCTTGCCCACCGGGGAGCTGTTTTTT. Translated, it gives CASSRVRGLPTGELFF.

This clonotype has ten or more counts. The V gene is TRBV4-2, the J gene TRBJ1-4; D is possibly TRBD1 (5 bases). This CDR3 contains 13 residues. V was clipped by 6 bases and J by 7 bases, with 12 bases between them. The germline gives CDR1 LGHNA, CDR2 YNFKEQ. DNA of the CDR3: TGTGCCAGCAGATCCGGGACGGCTGAAAAACTGTTTTTT. Encoded protein: CASRSGTAEKLFF.

This clonotype was observed a few times. V and J are TRBV23-1 and TRBJ2-7; D is ambiguous. TRBV23-1 has ORF status, its function being uncertain. The CDR3 runs 16 residues. V was shortened by 0 bases and J by 7 bases, with 19 bases between the two germline ends. The CDR3 loop reads CASSQSLQGPPKEQYF. DNA of the CDR3: TGCGCCAGCAGTCAATCCCTTCAAGGCCCTCCGAAGGAGCAGTACTTC.

The V gene is TRBV30, the J gene TRBJ2-7; maybe TRBD2 (6 bases). Trimming stripped 3 bases from V and 7 bases from J, with 16 bases between. This CDR3 has 13 residues. Germline CDR1 GTSNPN, CDR2 SVGIG (reference sequence). The CDR3 loop reads CAWSSRRGGEQYF. The DNA of the CDR3 is TGTGCCTGGAGCTCTCGGAGGGGCGGGGAGCAGTACTTC.

V gene TRBV5-4 combines with J gene TRBJ2-3; D may be TRBD2 (6 bases). The germline V and J ends were trimmed by 4 bases and 4 bases, with 13 bases remaining between them. Germline CDR1 and CDR2: SGHNT and YYREEE (reference sequence). CDR3 length: 14 residues. This chain's CDR3 is CASSPVTSADTQYF. The CDR3 bases are TGTGCCAGCAGCCCTGTGACTAGTGCAGATACGCAGTATTTT.

This clonotype has more than one count but fewer than ten. CDR3 region: CASRWAGLADSYNEQFF. The CDR3 coding sequence is TGTGCCAGCAGGTGGGCCGGGCTAGCGGACTCCTACAATGAGCAGTTCTTC. This chain connects TRBV2 to TRBJ2-1; 7 bases are shared with TRBD2. Germline trimming cut 6 bases from V and 0 bases from J; bases unmatched to any gene: 11. CDR1 is SNHLY, CDR2 FYNNEI, per germline. The CDR3 extends over 17 amino acids.

V is TRBV10-3 and J is TRBJ2-7, with 9 bases aligning to TRBD2. V dropped 7 bases and J dropped 0; count of bases not matched to a gene: 4. CDR3 length: 14 amino acids. CDR1 is ENHRY and CDR2 is SYGVKD in the germline V gene. CDR3 DNA sequence: TGTGCCATCACTAGCGGGACAGACTCCTACGAGCAGTACTTC. Protein: CAITSGTDSYEQYF.

This clonotype was detected only a few times. V is TRBV12-3 or TRBV12-4 and J is TRBJ1-2; 7 bases align to TRBD1. V gave up 6 bases and J gave up 8 bases; unmatched junction bases: 6. The CDR3 is 12 residues long. CDR3 sequence: CASSLTGEGYTF. The CDR3 nucleotides read TGTGCCAGCAGCCTCACAGGGGAAGGCTACACCTTC.

This clonotype was counted ten times or more. The rearrangement links TRBV7-6 to TRBJ2-7; TRBD1 agrees at 9 bases. Germline CDR1 reads SGHVS; CDR2 reads FNYEAQ. The V and J ends lost 3 bases and 2 bases, in that order; junction bases with no gene match: 5. This CDR3 is 15 amino acids long. The CDR3 sequence is CASSLDRGSTYEQYF. The DNA for the CDR3 is TGTGCCAGCAGCTTGGACAGGGGTAGCACCTACGAGCAGTACTTC.

The chain links TRBV15 to TRBJ2-7; no reliable D call. The CDR3 loop spans 13 amino acids. The germline V gene encodes CDR1 LNHNV and CDR2 YYDKDF (reference sequence). V was shortened by 0 bases and J by 4 bases, with 7 bases between the two germline ends. In nucleotides, the CDR3 is TGTGCCACCAGCAGAGATTTCGAGTACGAGCAGTACTTC. Translating it yields CATSRDFEYEQYF.

The V and J genes are TRBV20-1 and TRBJ2-5, with D unresolved. The CDR3 spans 13 residues. Germline CDR1 reads DFQATT; CDR2 reads SNEGSKA (reference sequence). The V and J ends lost 4 bases and 3 bases respectively, with 12 bases between them. CDR3 sequence reads: CSANAGREETQYF. The CDR3 nucleotides read TGCAGTGCTAACGCAGGCCGGGAAGAGACCCAGTACTTC.

This clonotype has just a few counts. The chain recombines TRBV28 with TRBJ2-7; 9 positions agree with TRBD1. J lost 1 base, V lost 10 bases, and 5 bases had no gene match. Germline V CDR1 and CDR2: MDHEN, SYDVKM. CDR3 length: 13 amino acids. This chain's CDR3 is CATGQGLSYEQYF. The CDR3 region has the DNA TGTGCCACCGGACAGGGGTTATCCTACGAGCAGTACTTC.

This clonotype turned up a few times. The genes are TRBV4-3 and TRBJ2-1, with D perhaps matching TRBD2 (5 bases). Trimming left V 0 bases short and J 3 bases short, with 15 bases between. This CDR3 has 17 amino acids. Germline V gene data show CDR1 as LGHNA and CDR2 as YSLEER. The CDR3 is CASSQDVAPIHYNEQFF. The CDR3 DNA is TGCGCCAGCAGCCAAGACGTAGCGCCTATACACTACAATGAGCAGTTCTTC.

The chain joins TRBV10-2 to TRBJ2-7; D perhaps matches TRBD2 (5 bases). The V end lost 7 bases, the J end lost 2 bases, and 12 bases lay between the germline ends. The CDR3 runs to 13 residues. In germline, CDR1 is WSHSY, CDR2 SAAADI. The CDR3 region is CASTGNQAYEQYF. DNA for the CDR3: TGCGCCAGCACGGGGAACCAAGCCTACGAGCAGTACTTC.

The chain is built from TRBV5-4 and TRBJ1-4, with no clear D. Germline CDR1 is SGHNT and CDR2 is YYREEE (reference sequence). Trimming pared 4 bases from V and 3 bases from J, leaving 10 bases between. The CDR3 spans 14 residues. The CDR3 here is CASSGVGPNEKLFF. The CDR3 coding sequence is TGTGCCAGCAGCGGGGTCGGTCCTAATGAAAAACTGTTTTTT.

About this clonotype: At one end, the junction sequence differs from germline, possibly due to a read error. The chain recombines TRBV27 with TRBJ1-1; D unclear. Germline values: CDR1 MNHEY, CDR2 SMNVEV (reference sequence). The CDR3 consists of 13 residues. In DNA, the CDR3 is TGTGCCAGCAGCTACTGGTTGAACGCTGAAGCTTTCTTT. Translating gives CASSYWLNAEAFF.

The chain combines TRBV11-1 with TRBJ2-7; either TRBD1 or TRBD2 may fit D (6 bases each). Germline CDR1 is SGHAT and CDR2 is FQDESV (reference sequence). Trimming shortened V by 4 bases and J by 3 bases, and 13 bases separated the two germline ends. The CDR3 extends over 14 amino acids. The CDR3 nucleotides are TGTGCCAGCAGCTACGGGGGCCAGAACTACGAGCAGTACTTC. Amino acid sequence: CASSYGGQNYEQYF.

This clonotype was observed a few times. V usage is TRBV19 and J usage is TRBJ2-2, with TRBD2 as a possible D gene (5 bases). V was pared by 6 bases and J by 8 bases, with 16 bases between. The CDR3 runs 14 residues. From germline, CDR1 is LNHDA and CDR2 SQIVND (reference sequence). The CDR3 here is CASRGSGFLGELFF. CDR3 in DNA: TGTGCCAGTAGGGGGAGCGGCTTCCTGGGGGAGCTGTTTTTT.

This clonotype showed up just a few times. V usage is TRBV4-1 and J usage is TRBJ2-3, with a weak D call TRBD1 (6 bases). The CDR3 runs to 17 residues. Germline lookup yields CDR1 MGHRA and CDR2 YSYEKL. Deletions cut 3 bases from V and 5 bases from J, with 21 bases between. CDR3 DNA sequence: TGCGCCAGCAGCCACCAACCGGGACACTTTTTGTTAGATACGCAGTATTTT. Translating it yields CASSHQPGHFLLDTQYF.

This clonotype was observed many times. This chain uses TRBV14 with TRBJ1-2; D not resolved. CDR1 is SGHDN, CDR2 FVKESK, per germline. The CDR3 runs 16 residues. V lost 4 bases, J lost 1 base, and 16 bases lay in between. The CDR3 nucleotides are TGTGCCAGCAGCCCGAATGACATGTGGATTAACTATGGCTACACCTTC. This translates into CASSPNDMWINYGYTF.

There are a few counts of this clonotype. This chain connects TRBV12-3 or TRBV12-4 to TRBJ2-5; TRBD1 matches at 10 bases. CDR3 length: 15 amino acids. With V trimmed by 5 bases and J by 3 bases, 6 bases remained unmatched. The CDR3 here is CASSLWTGGKETQYF. In DNA, the CDR3 is TGTGCCAGCAGTCTATGGACAGGGGGGAAAGAGACCCAGTACTTC.

This chain joins TRBV15 and TRBJ2-1; D unclear. V was cut by 0 bases and J by 6 bases, with 15 bases left in between. This CDR3 contains 16 residues. Germline V gives CDR1 LNHNV, CDR2 YYDKDF (reference sequence). This chain's CDR3 is CATSRDKRVGRNEQFF. CDR3 bases: TGTGCCACCAGCAGAGATAAAAGAGTCGGGCGCAATGAGCAGTTCTTC.

The CDR3 coding sequence is TGTGCTAGTGGTTTGGACAGACTAGCGGGGAGCACAGATACGCAGTATTTT. Translated, it gives CASGLDRLAGSTDTQYF. The chain uses TRBV12-5 and TRBJ2-3; 11 bases line up with TRBD2. The germline CDR1 and CDR2 sequences are LGHNT and FRNRAP. The CDR3 runs to 17 residues. J was trimmed by 0 bases and V by 1 base; bases with no gene match: 3. Variable domain in full (rest from reference TRBV12-5 and TRBJ2-3): DARVTQTPRHKVTEMGQEVTMRCQPILGHNTVFWYRQTMMQGLELLAYFRNRAPLDDSGMPKDRFSAEMPDATLATLKIQPSEPRDSAVYFCASGLDRLAGSTDTQYFGPGTRLTVL.

Of note for this clonotype: The junction departs from germline at one end; a sequencing error may be responsible. The chain combines TRBV4-3 with TRBJ2-1, with 8 bases fitting TRBD2. Germline assignment: CDR1 LGHNA and CDR2 YSLEER. The CDR3 contains 16 residues. Here the CDR3 reads CVSSQGATSGVNEQFF. The DNA for the CDR3 is TGCGTCAGCAGCCAAGGGGCTACTAGCGGCGTCAATGAGCAGTTCTTC.

This clonotype was counted only a few times. The V gene is TRBV5-1, the J gene TRBJ2-7, with D uncertain. Looked up from germline, CDR1 is SGHRS and CDR2 is YFSETQ. The CDR3 length is 13 residues. V lost 0 bases and J lost 5, with 9 bases in between. DNA for the CDR3: TGCGCCAGCAGCTTGGTTTTCGCGGACGAGCAGTACTTC. It encodes CASSLVFADEQYF.

The sample holds a few counts of this clonotype. The chain carries TRBV9 and TRBJ2-7; D uncertain. The germline CDR1 and CDR2 sequences are SGDLS and YYNGEE. V dropped 2 bases and J dropped 2 bases, with 8 bases sitting between them. The CDR3 consists of 13 residues. CDR3 sequence (DNA): TGTGCCAGCAGCGTTGCTAGGACCTACGAGCAGTACTTC. Translating it yields CASSVARTYEQYF. The complete variable domain, with remaining parts taken from reference TRBV9 and TRBJ2-7, reads DSGVTQTPKHLITATGQRVTLRCSPRSGDLSVYWYQQSLDQGLQFLIQYYNGEERAKGNILERFSAQQFPDLHSELNLSSLELGDSALYFCASSVARTYEQYFGPGTRLTVT.